The T cell receptor beta chain described here comes from a study of lymphopenia after photon versus proton radiotherapy. Study results and caveats: Survival link was tested only in deceased patients; proton benefit remains a possibility. After the lymphocyte nadir, photon-treated repertoires showed oligoclonal expansion, especially of CD8+ Temra cells.

A word on this clone: What it recognizes is unknown.

This CDR3 comprises 15 residues. Trimming removed 8 bases from V and 8 bases from J; junction bases left unmatched: 12. Germline V CDR1 and CDR2: PRHDT, FYEKMQ (reference sequence). Profiled with immunoSEQ multiplex PCR; TCRdb holds only in-frame clones, not every one. Here the sample spans almost 7,500 clones, about 80% being singletons. The chain recombines TRBV13 with TRBJ2-1; 10 positions match TRBD1. The TCR originated in a man aged 30 to 39 with gastric cancer. The source was peripheral blood, collected from a patient treated with photon-based radiotherapy. The CDR3 DNA reads TGTGCCAGCCTAACCTCGGGACAGGGGTTCGATGAGCAGTTCTTC. Its protein product is CASLTSGQGFDEQFF.